A single sample gave rise to the 10 T cell receptor beta chains below, sequenced in a study of blood T cell repertoires in COVID-19. Here immunoSEQ multiplex PCR was the method, and the copy in TCRdb shows in-frame clones only, minus some. The data contain around 80,000 clones, about 80% of them seen just once; the ten biggest clones take up around 5.8%. The specimen was peripheral blood. The receptor set was obtained from a man between 50 and 59 years old with active or convalescent COVID-19.

The CDR3 DNA sequence: TGTGCCAGCAGCTTAGCGACCGGGACAGGATACGAGCAGTACTTC. It is translated as CASSLATGTGYEQYF. The rearrangement joins TRBV7-2 to TRBJ2-7, with TRBD1 matching over 8 bases. The germline V gene encodes CDR1 SGHTA and CDR2 FQGNSA. This CDR3 region has 15 residues. V lost 0 bases and J lost 4; bases outside the gene matches: 5.

This sequence joins TRBV29-1 and TRBJ1-2; no firm D call. Trimming cost V 5 bases and J 7 bases, with 8 bases left between them. Germline V gene lookup returns CDR1 SQVTM and CDR2 ANQGSEA. The CDR3 consists of 10 residues. CDR3 nucleotides: TGCAGCGTTTGGGCCGGTGGCTACACCTTC. Protein product: CSVWAGGYTF.

The chain employs TRBV19 and TRBJ1-1; D remains unclear. Trimming stripped 3 bases from V and 1 base from J, with 6 bases between. This CDR3 spans 13 amino acids. Germline V CDR1 and CDR2: LNHDA, SQIVND (reference sequence). Here the CDR3 DNA reads TGTGCCAGTAGTATGGAGAGGAACACTGAAGCTTTCTTT. Its protein is CASSMERNTEAFF.

The chain joins TRBV6-5 to TRBJ2-4; tentative D call: TRBD1 (5 bases). Germline CDR1 MNHEY, CDR2 SVGAGI. Trimming took off 7 bases at V and 8 bases at J, with 18 bases between the two ends. The CDR3 totals 14 residues. This CDR3 is CASTASTATDIQYF. CDR3 sequence (DNA): TGTGCCAGCACCGCCTCGACAGCTACGGACATTCAGTACTTC.

This clone was found a few times. The chain has TRBV29-1 and TRBJ2-3, with 7 bases that match TRBD1. V lost 1 base, J lost 3 bases, and 10 bases stayed unmatched. The CDR3 totals 16 residues. Germline loops: CDR1 SQVTM, CDR2 ANQGSEA. Here the CDR3 reads CSVEGRRGQGTDTQYF. The CDR3 DNA reads as TGCAGCGTTGAAGGGCGAAGGGGGCAGGGGACAGATACGCAGTATTTT.

The rearrangement joins TRBV10-2 to TRBJ2-5; TRBD2 aligns across 10 bases. The CDR3 is 14 residues long. The V and J ends lost 8 bases and 7 bases, in that order; junction bases with no gene match: 10. CDR1 and CDR2 (germline): WSHSY, SAAADI. The CDR3 DNA sequence: TGCGCCAGCCGGAGCGGGGGGGCCCTCGGGACCCAGTACTTC. It specifies CASRSGGALGTQYF.

The V and J genes are TRBV10-3 and TRBJ2-4, with 7 bases matching TRBD1. Germline V gene sequence: CDR1 ENHRY, CDR2 SYGVKD. Germline trimming cut 2 bases from V and 2 bases from J; bases unmatched to any gene: 9. The CDR3 covers 17 residues. CDR3 sequence reads: CAISEPNRGRTKNIQYF. The CDR3 DNA sequence: TGTGCCATCAGTGAGCCGAACAGGGGTCGGACCAAAAACATTCAGTACTTC.

The rearrangement joins TRBV19 to TRBJ2-1; 8 nucleotides agree with TRBD2. Germline V lookup: CDR1 LNHDA, CDR2 SQIVND (reference sequence). Trimming removed 7 bases from V and 1 base from J; junction bases left unmatched: 6. This CDR3 has 15 residues. In DNA, the CDR3 is TGTGCCAGTACCCCCACGGGAGGGTCCTACAATGAGCAGTTCTTC. Its translation: CASTPTGGSYNEQFF.

The J gene is TRBJ2-1, the V gene TRBV10-1, with 12 bases lining up with TRBD2. The CDR3 is 13 residues long. Germline V CDR1 and CDR2: WNHNN, SYGVQD (reference sequence). Trimming cost V 8 bases and J 6 bases; bases outside gene matches: 2. This CDR3 is CASGLAGRNEQFF. The CDR3 DNA follows: TGCGCCAGCGGACTAGCGGGGCGCAATGAGCAGTTCTTC.

V is TRBV10-3 and J is TRBJ1-3; D ambiguous. The CDR3 is 13 amino acids. Trimming shortened V by 10 bases and J by 1 base, and 11 bases separated the two germline ends. CDR1 is ENHRY, CDR2 SYGVKD, per germline. CDR3 bases: TGTGCCAGCGTCCGGGGATCTGGAAACACCATATATTTT. Amino acid sequence: CASVRGSGNTIYF.